The 14 T cell receptor beta chains below were found in one sample sequenced in a study of CD8+ T cells in alopecia areata. RNA extraction was followed by reverse transcription into cDNA, which acted as the sequencing template. Sequencing used immunoSEQ multiplex PCR; TCRdb keeps in-frame clones, though not all of them. The table has some 200,000 clones, under 75% seen once. Treatment denoted: oral pan-JAK inhibitor, 5-10 mg twice daily. This material consisted of CD4+ T cells sorted from blood, taken at week 4, from a patient treated with tofacitinib. Receptors were obtained from a human donor with alopecia areata.

The sample holds many counts of this clone. The chain couples TRBV25-1 to TRBJ2-5; TRBD2 matches 9 bases. This CDR3 contains 16 residues. CDR1 is MGHDK, CDR2 SYGVNS, per germline. Germline trimming cut 1 base from V and 2 bases from J; bases unmatched to any gene: 5. CDR3 nucleotides: TGTGCCAGCAGTGAATTTAGCGGGGGAGGGCAAGAGACCCAGTACTTC. Residues: CASSEFSGGGQETQYF.

Details on this clone: This specimen includes other DNA sequences encoding the same CDR3. The chain is built from TRBV29-1 and TRBJ1-1; no firm D call. The CDR3 totals 13 residues. Germline V lookup: CDR1 SQVTM, CDR2 ANQGSEA. Trimming left V 4 bases short and J 0 bases short, with 9 bases between. CDR3 coding DNA: TGCAGCGTTGTAAGGCAAATGAACACTGAAGCTTTCTTT. Translation gives CSVVRQMNTEAFF. Full variable domain (remainder filled in from reference TRBV29-1 and TRBJ1-1): SAVISQKPSRDICQRGTSLTIQCQVDSQVTMMFWYRQQPGQSLTLIATANQGSEATYESGFVIDKFPISRPNLTFSTLTVSNMSPEDSSIYLCSVVRQMNTEAFFGQGTRLTVV.

This clone was counted a few times. The chain is built from TRBV29-1 and TRBJ1-2; TRBD1 might be the D (5 bases). Germline assignment: CDR1 SQVTM and CDR2 ANQGSEA. V dropped 7 bases and J dropped 5 bases, with 14 bases sitting between them. The CDR3 is 12 amino acids. The CDR3 sequence: CSASRGQYGYTF. In nucleotides, the CDR3 is TGCAGCGCCTCAAGGGGTCAATATGGCTACACCTTC.

This clone came up a few times. The chain couples TRBV11-2 to TRBJ2-4; D gene unclear. The V gene lost 5 bases and the J gene lost 1 base, with 9 bases spanning the gap. Germline V gene sequence: CDR1 SGHAT, CDR2 FQNNGV. The CDR3 contains 14 residues. The CDR3 DNA follows: TGTGCCAGCAGCCTCAGTGGGGCCAAAAACATTCAGTACTTC. Its protein product is CASSLSGAKNIQYF.

The gene calls are TRBV4-1 and TRBJ2-7; 13 nucleotides agree with TRBD2. J lost 3 bases, V lost 0 bases, and 5 bases had no gene match. The V gene's germline CDR1 is MGHRA and CDR2 YSYEKL. CDR3 length equals 17 residues. In DNA, the CDR3 is TGCGCCAGCAGCCAAGACCTGGGACTAGCGGGGATCTACGAGCAGTACTTC. Its protein product is CASSQDLGLAGIYEQYF.

V usage is TRBV9 and J usage is TRBJ1-1; D unclear. The CDR3 covers 12 residues. Germline values: CDR1 SGDLS, CDR2 YYNGEE. V was clipped by 4 bases and J by 12 bases, with 16 bases between them. This CDR3 reads CASSPGEGSPFF. CDR3 in DNA: TGTGCCAGCAGCCCTGGGGAAGGTAGTCCTTTCTTT.

This rearrangement joins TRBV5-1 to TRBJ1-1; D may be TRBD1 (6 bases). In germline, CDR1 is SGHRS, CDR2 YFSETQ. V lost 2 bases to trimming and J lost 6 bases, with 11 bases between them. There are 13 residues in the CDR3. CDR3 DNA sequence: TGCGCCAGCAGCTTATCGGGGGCCGCTGAAGCTTTCTTT. This sequence encodes CASSLSGAAEAFF. Drawing the rest from reference TRBV5-1 and TRBJ1-1, the complete variable domain is KAGVTQTPRYLIKTRGQQVTLSCSPISGHRSVSWYQQTPGQGLQFLFEYFSETQRNKGNFPGRFSGRQFSNSRSEMNVSTLELGDSALYLCASSLSGAAEAFFGQGTRLTVV.

This chain connects TRBV29-1 to TRBJ1-2, with a possible D match to TRBD1 (5 bases). The CDR3 runs 13 residues. Germline V gives CDR1 SQVTM, CDR2 ANQGSEA. V shed 1 base and J shed 7 bases, with 13 bases lying between them. The DNA for the CDR3 is TGCAGCGTTGAAGCCCCCCCAGGGACTGGCTACACCTTC. Protein: CSVEAPPGTGYTF.

This clone was observed a handful of times. This sequence joins TRBV5-1 and TRBJ2-3; the match to TRBD2 covers 8 bases. Germline-derived CDR1 and CDR2 are SGHRS and YFSETQ. The V segment lost 3 bases and the J segment 2 bases; nucleotides outside the gene matches: 11. This CDR3 region has 17 residues. The CDR3 protein is CASSSAPGLDDTDTQYF. DNA of the CDR3: TGCGCCAGCAGCTCAGCCCCGGGACTAGACGACACAGATACGCAGTATTTT.

J is TRBJ1-5 and V is TRBV28, with TRBD1 matching 10 bases. V lost 7 bases, J lost 4 bases, and 1 base stayed unmatched. The CDR3 loop spans 13 amino acids. Per germline, CDR1 MDHEN and CDR2 SYDVKM. CDR3 bases: TGTGCCAGCAAGGGACAGGGGAATCAGCCCCAGCATTTT. Translation: CASKGQGNQPQHF.

This chain connects TRBV6-5 to TRBJ2-7; unclear D gene. Per germline, CDR1 MNHEY and CDR2 SVGAGI. The CDR3 runs 14 residues. V lost 6 bases to trimming and J lost 4 bases, with 16 bases between them. DNA of the CDR3: TGTGCCAGCAGACCCGGGCCAGAGGTGTACGAGCAGTACTTC. Protein sequence: CASRPGPEVYEQYF.

The chain is built from TRBV29-1 and TRBJ1-2, with 7 bases aligning to TRBD1. The trim removed 6 bases at V and 3 bases at J, leaving 7 bases unmatched. Germline CDR1 is SQVTM and CDR2 is ANQGSEA. The CDR3 contains 13 residues. The CDR3 DNA reads as TGCAGCGTCGGATCCACAGGGGACTATGGCTACACCTTC. Its translation is CSVGSTGDYGYTF.

This clone turned up a few times. The V and J genes are TRBV29-1 and TRBJ2-5; the match to TRBD1 covers 7 bases. The J call may not be correct, given that the DNA end is closer to TRBJ2-7. The CDR3 extends over 13 amino acids. From germline, CDR1 is SQVTM and CDR2 ANQGSEA. This CDR3 reads CSVGTVLTYEQYF. CDR3 sequence (DNA): TGCAGCGTCGGGACAGTCCTTACCTACGAGCAGTACTTC.

V and J are TRBV4-3 and TRBJ2-7, with D possibly being TRBD1 (5 bases). CDR1 is LGHNA and CDR2 is YSLEER in the germline V gene. V gave up 0 bases and J gave up 3 bases, with 15 bases separating them. CDR3 length: 16 residues. The CDR3 nucleotides read TGCGCCAGCAGCCAAGATGTCAGGGCCAGTATCTACGAGCAGTACTTC. It specifies CASSQDVRASIYEQYF.